The rows below give T cell receptor beta chains drawn from one sample of a study of HIV-infected children after antiretroviral therapy interruption. TCRdb redid the calling of the 3' RACE reads with MiXCR, one entry per CDR3 protein. This sample has about 89,000 distinct CDR3 sequences, with less than 7% found just once. Sequences were derived from CD45RA+ CD4+ T cells from PBMCs, pooled from several time points, sampled from a donor given antiretroviral therapy, either interrupted or continuous. These TCRs come from a pool of human donors with HIV. Both conserved end residues are part of each CDR3. Fields, in order: V gene, J gene, clone size, D gene, CDR3 protein, CDR3 DNA. The D gene is left open where the match is weak. Only some rows state a clone size, as once, few, many or a class for expanded clones.

V gene: TRBV19
J gene: TRBJ2-7
clone size: few
D gene: TRBD1
CDR3 protein: CASQPGTGFPDEQYF
CDR3 DNA: TGTGCCAGCCAGCCGGGGACAGGGTTCCCGGACGAGCAGTACTTC

V gene: TRBV7-9
J gene: TRBJ1-3
clone size: many
D gene: .
CDR3 protein: CASSWGHSGQPGNTIYF
CDR3 DNA: TGTGCCAGCAGCTGGGGACACTCGGGACAACCTGGAAACACCATATATTTT

V gene: TRBV7-9
J gene: TRBJ1-6
clone size: .
D gene: .
CDR3 protein: CASSSSVALHF
CDR3 DNA: TGTGCCAGCAGCTCTTCTGTAGCCCTCCACTTT

V gene: TRBV20-1
J gene: TRBJ2-3
clone size: many
D gene: .
CDR3 protein: CSAGTEKATDTQYF
CDR3 DNA: TGCAGTGCTGGAACGGAGAAAGCAACAGATACGCAGTATTTT

V gene: TRBV27
J gene: TRBJ2-7
clone size: few
D gene: .
CDR3 protein: CASSFGYGAISYEQYF
CDR3 DNA: TGTGCCAGCAGTTTCGGGTATGGCGCGATTTCCTACGAGCAGTACTTC

V gene: TRBV20-1
J gene: TRBJ2-3
clone size: many
D gene: TRBD1
CDR3 protein: CSARRGRQGGSTDTQYF
CDR3 DNA: TGCAGTGCTAGAAGGGGTAGACAGGGGGGGAGCACAGATACGCAGTATTTT

V gene: TRBV12-3/TRBV12-4
J gene: TRBJ2-5
clone size: .
D gene: .
CDR3 protein: CAKYLGVQETQYF
CDR3 DNA: TGTGCCAAATACCTGGGGGTCCAAGAGACCCAGTACTTC

V gene: TRBV19
J gene: TRBJ2-5
clone size: many
D gene: .
CDR3 protein: CASSESGETQYF
CDR3 DNA: TGTGCCAGTAGCGAAAGCGGAGAGACCCAGTACTTC

V gene: TRBV5-6
J gene: TRBJ2-1
clone size: many
D gene: .
CDR3 protein: CASSRRVGASLNEQFF
CDR3 DNA: TGTGCCAGCAGCCGTCGTGTGGGGGCCTCCCTGAATGAGCAGTTCTTC

V gene: TRBV10-3
J gene: TRBJ1-4
clone size: few
D gene: .
CDR3 protein: CAISEEGRGANEKLFF
CDR3 DNA: TGTGCCATCAGTGAGGAGGGAAGGGGAGCTAATGAAAAACTGTTTTTT

V gene: TRBV19
J gene: TRBJ1-5
clone size: many
D gene: TRBD1
CDR3 protein: CASSTQGAGQPQHF
CDR3 DNA: TGTGCCAGTAGTACCCAGGGGGCTGGTCAGCCCCAGCATTTT

V gene: TRBV7-9
J gene: TRBJ2-1
clone size: few
D gene: TRBD1
CDR3 protein: CASSPQGGGYNEQFF
CDR3 DNA: TGTGCCAGCAGCCCCCAAGGGGGCGGCTACAATGAGCAGTTCTTC

V gene: TRBV20-1
J gene: TRBJ2-7
clone size: many
D gene: TRBD2
CDR3 protein: CSAAGGGAKSYEQYF
CDR3 DNA: TGCAGTGCTGCGGGCGGGGGAGCCAAATCCTACGAGCAGTACTTC

V gene: TRBV7-2
J gene: TRBJ2-7
clone size: many
D gene: TRBD1
CDR3 protein: CASSLALRGQGAYEQYF
CDR3 DNA: TGTGCCAGCAGCTTAGCACTAAGGGGACAGGGGGCCTACGAGCAGTACTTC

V gene: TRBV11-1
J gene: TRBJ1-2
clone size: many
D gene: TRBD1
CDR3 protein: CASSLRGRGYTF
CDR3 DNA: TGTGCCAGCAGCTTAAGGGGGCGCGGCTACACCTTC

V gene: TRBV24-1
J gene: TRBJ1-1
clone size: many
D gene: .
CDR3 protein: CATSDGGREAFF
CDR3 DNA: TGTGCCACCAGTGATGGGGGCAGGGAAGCTTTCTTT

V gene: TRBV27
J gene: TRBJ1-1
clone size: .
D gene: .
CDR3 protein: CASSSRALYMNTEAFF
CDR3 DNA: TGTGCCAGCAGCTCCCGGGCCCTATACATGAACACTGAAGCTTTCTTT

V gene: TRBV20-1
J gene: TRBJ2-7
clone size: few
D gene: .
CDR3 protein: CSARGTGYSYEQYF
CDR3 DNA: TGCAGTGCTAGAGGGACCGGGTATTCCTACGAGCAGTACTTC